Presented here are 17 T cell receptor beta chains from one specimen sequenced in a study of blood T cell repertoires in COVID-19. Only in-frame clones appear in the TCRdb table, and some are missing; sequencing was by immunoSEQ multiplex PCR. The sample lists about 490,000 clones; roughly 88% were seen once. The sequencing sample was made of peripheral blood. All receptors derive from a human donor in a cohort sampled during active COVID-19.

The chain recombines TRBV3-1 (or the pseudogene TRBV3-2) with TRBJ2-2, with 12 nucleotides matching TRBD2. Germline CDR1 and CDR2: LGHDT and YNNKEL (reference sequence). This CDR3 contains 16 residues. Germline trimming cut 5 bases from V and 1 base from J; bases unmatched to any gene: 2. The DNA for the CDR3 is TGTGCCAGCAGCTCGGGACTAGCGGGGAACACCGGGGAGCTGTTTTTT. It codes for CASSSGLAGNTGELFF.

This clone was counted a single time. This chain joins TRBV9 and TRBJ2-2; 7 nucleotides agree with TRBD2. V gave up 4 bases and J gave up 2 bases; unmatched junction bases: 2. Germline V gene lookup returns CDR1 SGDLS and CDR2 YYNGEE. The CDR3 is made up of 14 amino acids. The CDR3 loop is CASSPGGNTGELFF. As DNA, the CDR3 is TGTGCCAGCAGCCCGGGGGGAAACACCGGGGAGCTGTTTTTT.

V usage is TRBV18 and J usage is TRBJ2-2; the D gene is possibly TRBD2 (6 bases). With 0 bases removed from V and 5 bases from J, the gap between germline ends came to 10 bases. The CDR3 runs 15 residues. In germline, CDR1 is KGHSH, CDR2 LQKENI. For the CDR3, the DNA is TGTGCCAGCTCACCACCGGGACTCGTAACCGGGGAGCTGTTTTTT. As protein: CASSPPGLVTGELFF.

This clone was counted only a few times. The chain carries TRBV27 and TRBJ2-1; 9 bases agree with TRBD2. This CDR3 has 18 residues. Germline assignment: CDR1 MNHEY and CDR2 SMNVEV (reference sequence). J gave up 4 bases and V 6 bases, and 16 bases lay outside the gene matches. Written as DNA, the CDR3 is TGTGCCAGCAGGTCTAGTAGCGGGAGCTCTCCCGGGTACAATGAGCAGTTCTTC. Residues: CASRSSSGSSPGYNEQFF.

The V gene is TRBV27, the J gene TRBJ1-6; D is perhaps TRBD1 (5 bases). The V end was cut by 4 bases, the J end by 10 bases, with 14 bases between. Germline CDR1 is MNHEY and CDR2 is SMNVEV (reference sequence). The CDR3 is 14 amino acids. CDR3 DNA sequence: TGTGCCAGCAGTTACGTACGGGGGGACTCACCCCTCCACTTT. The encoded protein is CASSYVRGDSPLHF.

The CDR3 nucleotides are TGCAGTGCTAGTGATGGACTAGCGGGGAACACCGGGGAGCTGTTTTTT. It is translated as CSASDGLAGNTGELFF. The chain joins TRBV20-1 to TRBJ2-2; 11 bases agree with TRBD2. The V segment lost 3 bases and the J segment 1 base; nucleotides outside the gene matches: 4. Germline loops: CDR1 DFQATT, CDR2 SNEGSKA (reference sequence). This CDR3 is 16 amino acids long.

CDR3 sequence (DNA): TGTGCCAGCTCAGCCCCTAGCGGGAGCTCGGAGACCCAGTACTTC. Protein product: CASSAPSGSSETQYF. J is TRBJ2-5 and V is TRBV25-1; 10 bases are a match to TRBD2. This CDR3 is 15 amino acids long. The germline V gene has CDR1 MGHDK and CDR2 SYGVNS. V lost 8 bases and J lost 5; bases outside the gene matches: 11. The whole variable domain, filled in from reference TRBV25-1 and TRBJ2-5, reads EADIYQTPRYLVIGTGKKITLECSQTMGHDKMYWYQQDPGMELHLIHYSYGVNSTEKGDLSSESTVSRIRTEHFPLTLESARPSHTSQYLCASSAPSGSSETQYFGPGTRLLVL.

Note on this clone: One end of the junction varies from germline; a read error may be responsible. The chain has TRBV2 and TRBJ1-3, with 7 bases identical to TRBD1. Germline V gene lookup returns CDR1 SNHLY and CDR2 FYNNEI. The CDR3 length is 11 residues. The CDR3 reads CARKETGLNAF. The CDR3 DNA reads TGTGCCAGAAAAGAGACAGGGTTAAACGCTTTT. Together with reference TRBV2 and TRBJ1-3, the CDR3 gives the full variable domain: EPEVTQTPSHQVTQMGQEVILRCVPISNHLYFYWYRQILGQKVEFLVSFYNNEISEKSEIFDDQFSVERPDGSNFTLKIRSTKLEDSAMYFCARKETGLNAFGEGSWLTVV.

This clone appeared once. This rearrangement joins TRBV12-3 or TRBV12-4 to TRBJ2-1, with TRBD2 as a possible D gene (5 bases). V was pared by 5 bases and J by 10 bases, with 15 bases between. This CDR3 contains 13 residues. CDR3 sequence reads: CASSRWDSGEQFF. Here the CDR3 DNA reads TGTGCCAGCAGTCGGTGGGATTCGGGAGAGCAGTTCTTC.

V usage is TRBV15 and J usage is TRBJ1-5, with D unresolved. Per the germline V gene, CDR1 is LNHNV and CDR2 is YYDKDF (reference sequence). CDR3 length equals 12 residues. Trimming removed 4 bases from V and 6 bases from J, with 7 bases in between. The CDR3 sequence is CATSIPSQPQHF. The CDR3 bases are TGTGCCACCAGCATCCCCAGTCAGCCCCAGCATTTT.

V gene TRBV10-3 combines with J gene TRBJ2-7, with a weak D call TRBD2 (6 bases). The CDR3 is 15 residues long. Per germline, CDR1 ENHRY and CDR2 SYGVKD. V lost 3 bases to trimming and J lost 2 bases, with 14 bases between them. CDR3 loop: CAISDPGVITYEQYF. The CDR3 DNA reads TGTGCCATCAGTGATCCGGGAGTAATTACCTACGAGCAGTACTTC.

The chain couples TRBV24-1 to TRBJ1-2; the match to TRBD1 covers 9 bases. This CDR3 spans 15 amino acids. The trim removed 4 bases at V and 0 bases at J, leaving 2 bases unmatched. Germline CDR1 and CDR2: KGHDR and SFDVKD. Here the CDR3 DNA reads TGTGCCACCAGTGACGGGACAGGGCCTAACTATGGCTACACCTTC. This codes for CATSDGTGPNYGYTF.

The CDR3 DNA reads TGTGCCAGCAGTAGGGACAGGGTGGATGAAAAACTGTTTTTT. It encodes CASSRDRVDEKLFF. The rearrangement links TRBV28 to TRBJ1-4; 9 bases fit TRBD1. V gave up 5 bases and J gave up 6 bases; unmatched junction bases: 4. There are 14 residues in the CDR3. Germline CDR1 and CDR2: MDHEN and SYDVKM.

This sequence joins TRBV18 and TRBJ2-1, with D tentatively TRBD2 (6 bases). V was cut by 3 bases and J by 8 bases, with 14 bases left in between. The CDR3 is 14 amino acids. Germline V lookup: CDR1 KGHSH, CDR2 LQKENI. The CDR3: CASSPGRGFDEQFF. DNA of the CDR3: TGTGCCAGCTCACCCGGGAGAGGGTTTGATGAGCAGTTCTTC.

The chain recombines TRBV6-5 with TRBJ1-2; 8 bases agree with TRBD1. After removal of 6 bases from V and 8 bases from J, the junction contained 8 bases not matched to a gene. In germline, CDR1 is MNHEY, CDR2 SVGAGI. This CDR3 has 13 residues. The CDR3 DNA reads TGTGCCAGCAGCCCCGGACAGGGAGGGGGCTACACCTTC. It codes for CASSPGQGGGYTF.

The chain uses TRBV6-5 and TRBJ1-3, with unresolved D. Trimming pared 7 bases from V and 2 bases from J, leaving 9 bases between. The germline V gene has CDR1 MNHEY and CDR2 SVGAGI. This CDR3 has 13 amino acids. DNA for the CDR3: TGTGCCAGCAAGAGGGTTGCTGGAAACACCATATATTTT. Translation: CASKRVAGNTIYF.

The V call is TRBV23-1, the J call TRBJ2-1; D may be TRBD2 (5 bases). TRBV23-1 is recorded as an ORF, its role being uncertain. The V end lost 6 bases, the J end lost 7 bases, and 16 bases lay between the germline ends. This CDR3 is built from 14 residues. CDR3 nucleotide sequence: TGCGCCAGCAGCCAACCTACATGGAGGAATGAGCAGTTCTTC. The encoded protein is CASSQPTWRNEQFF.